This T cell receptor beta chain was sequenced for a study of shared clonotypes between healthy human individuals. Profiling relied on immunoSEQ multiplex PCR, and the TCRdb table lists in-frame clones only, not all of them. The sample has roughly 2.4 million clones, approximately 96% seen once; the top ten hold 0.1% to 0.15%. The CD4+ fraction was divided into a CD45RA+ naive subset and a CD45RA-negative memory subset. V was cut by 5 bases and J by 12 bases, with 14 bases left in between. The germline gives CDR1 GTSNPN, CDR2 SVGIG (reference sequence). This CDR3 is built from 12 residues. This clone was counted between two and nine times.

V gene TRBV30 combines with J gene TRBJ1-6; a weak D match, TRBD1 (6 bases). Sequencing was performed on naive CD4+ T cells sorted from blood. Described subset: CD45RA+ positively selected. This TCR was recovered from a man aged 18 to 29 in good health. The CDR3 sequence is CAWGRQAEPLHF. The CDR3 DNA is TGTGCCTGGGGTAGACAGGCTGAACCCCTCCACTTT.